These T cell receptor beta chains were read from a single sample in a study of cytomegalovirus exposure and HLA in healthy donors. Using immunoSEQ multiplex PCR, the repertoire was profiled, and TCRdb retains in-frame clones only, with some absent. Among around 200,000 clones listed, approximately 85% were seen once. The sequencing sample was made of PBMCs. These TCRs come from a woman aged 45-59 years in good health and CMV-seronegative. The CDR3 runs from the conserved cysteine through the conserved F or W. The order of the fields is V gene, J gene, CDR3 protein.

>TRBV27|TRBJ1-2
CASSLSGQAFYGYTF
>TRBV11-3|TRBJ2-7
CASSLLAGSDEQYF
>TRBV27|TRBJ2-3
CASSTRRDSVADTQYF
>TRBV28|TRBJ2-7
CASSVQGAGKGQYF
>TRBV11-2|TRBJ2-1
CASSRDRDNEQFF
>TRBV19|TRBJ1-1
CASSWTGYTEAFF
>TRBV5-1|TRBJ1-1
CASKTGGTEAFF
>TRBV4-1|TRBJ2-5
CASSQVFVGGPLETQYF
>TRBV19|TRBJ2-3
CASSIQRLEDTQYF
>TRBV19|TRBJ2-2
CASSITGSDGELFF
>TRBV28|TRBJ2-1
CASSPTKSSYNEQFF
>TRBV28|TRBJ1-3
CASSSPSTGNGNTIYF
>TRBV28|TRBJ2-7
CASSFLRYEQYF
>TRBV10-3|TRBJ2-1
CAISELLAYEQFF
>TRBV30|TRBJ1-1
CAWSPLIDTEAFF
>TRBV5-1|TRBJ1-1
CASGGASNTEAFF
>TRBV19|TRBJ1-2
CASSTNFYGYTF
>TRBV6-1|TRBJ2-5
CASSDWGIQGETQYF
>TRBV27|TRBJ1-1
CASSLWAGPNTEAFF
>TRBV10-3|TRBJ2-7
CAISVGDSGPYEQYF
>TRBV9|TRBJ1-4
CASSPTPRANEKLFF
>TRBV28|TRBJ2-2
CASSFPNLAGGSTGELFF
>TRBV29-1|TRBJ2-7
CSVALRQGYEQYF
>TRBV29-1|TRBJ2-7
CSVVTSGTYEQYF
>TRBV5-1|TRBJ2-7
CASTPAGGYTEQYF
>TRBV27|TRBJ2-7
CASSMRESSYEQYF
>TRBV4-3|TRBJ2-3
CASSQDSGSGSLNTQYF
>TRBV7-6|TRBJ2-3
CASSSGLAGGGTDTQYF
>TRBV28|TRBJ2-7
CASSAPGVSSYEQYF
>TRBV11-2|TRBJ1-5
CASSLGAGANQPQHF
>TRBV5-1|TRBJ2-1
CASSGDSGGRSSYNEQFF
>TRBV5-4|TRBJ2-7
CASSPNGRVPEQYF
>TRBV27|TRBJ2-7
CASSPGGQGSYEQYF
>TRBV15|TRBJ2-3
CATSRRTSGGSTDTQYF
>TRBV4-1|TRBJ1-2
CASSQTGQELNYGYTF
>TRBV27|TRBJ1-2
CASSPFKSGGSYGYTF
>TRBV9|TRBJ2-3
CASSVSGTTDTQYF
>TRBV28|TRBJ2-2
CASRSLGLSTGELFF
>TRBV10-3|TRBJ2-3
CAISESNLAGVTDTQYF
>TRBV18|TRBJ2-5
CASSASGTGLQETQYF